The 20 T cell receptor beta chains below all came from one sample that was sequenced in a study of cytomegalovirus exposure and HLA in healthy donors. The study ran its PCR with 60 Vbeta and 13 Jbeta primers. Method: immunoSEQ multiplex PCR; TCRdb's copy keeps in-frame clones and lacks some. The sample includes roughly 120,000 clones, about 16% of them seen just once. Sequencing was performed on PBMCs. These receptors all come from a woman aged 18-29 years in good health and CMV-seronegative.

The chain recombines TRBV19 with TRBJ2-2, with 13 bases lining up with TRBD2. The germline V gene has CDR1 LNHDA and CDR2 SQIVND (reference sequence). The CDR3 sequence is 20 residues long. V gave up 1 base and J gave up 0 bases; unmatched junction bases: 8. The CDR3, as DNA: TGTGCCAGTAGTATAGCCCCGGGACTAGCGGGGAGAACGAACACCGGGGAGCTGTTTTTT. Translated, it gives CASSIAPGLAGRTNTGELFF. Looking up the rest from reference TRBV19 and TRBJ2-2 gives the full variable domain: DGGITQSPKYLFRKEGQNVTLSCEQNLNHDAMYWYRQDPGQGLRLIYYSQIVNDFQKGDIAEGYSVSREKKESFPLTVTSAQKNPTAFYLCASSIAPGLAGRTNTGELFFGEGSRLTVL.

This chain uses TRBV7-9 with TRBJ2-3, with D possibly being TRBD1 (5 bases). Germline V gives CDR1 SEHNR, CDR2 FQNEAQ (reference sequence). Trimming shortened V by 1 base and J by 0 bases, and 11 bases separated the two germline ends. This CDR3 comprises 16 residues. CDR3 sequence reads: CASSLGAGISTDTQYF. CDR3 coding DNA: TGTGCCAGCAGCTTAGGGGCAGGGATAAGCACAGATACGCAGTATTTT.

The chain combines TRBV28 with TRBJ1-1; perhaps TRBD1 as D (6 bases). CDR1 is MDHEN and CDR2 is SYDVKM in the germline V gene. Trimming removed 8 bases at V and 3 bases at J, with 25 bases between. The CDR3 spans 17 residues. CDR3 sequence: CASATYHRVEGDTEAFF. The CDR3 coding sequence is TGTGCCAGCGCAACCTACCACAGGGTTGAAGGGGACACTGAAGCTTTCTTT.

This chain joins TRBV9 and TRBJ2-6; D unclear. V lost 0 bases and J 0 bases, leaving 7 bases between the germline ends. Germline assignment: CDR1 SGDLS and CDR2 YYNGEE. The CDR3 contains 16 residues. CDR3 amino acids: CASSVGRRSGANVLTF. CDR3 DNA: TGTGCCAGCAGCGTAGGCAGGCGCTCTGGGGCCAACGTCCTGACTTTC.

The sample holds a few counts of this clone. The rearrangement uses TRBV7-2 and TRBJ1-5; no firm D call. CDR3 size: 13 residues. The germline V gene encodes CDR1 SGHTA and CDR2 FQGNSA. V was shortened by 2 bases and J by 6 bases, with 8 bases between the two germline ends. The CDR3 DNA sequence: TGTGCCAGCAGCTTAAATGCGTTTCAGCCCCAGCATTTT. This codes for CASSLNAFQPQHF.

CDR3 loop: CASSLFIQAEGNTIYF. The CDR3 DNA reads as TGTGCCAGCAGTTTATTCATACAGGCGGAAGGAAACACCATATATTTT. The chain recombines TRBV28 with TRBJ1-3; TRBD1 might be the D (5 bases). The CDR3 covers 16 residues. Germline CDR1 MDHEN, CDR2 SYDVKM. V was clipped by 1 base and J by 4 bases, with 14 bases between them.

CDR3 sequence reads: CASSPLRDTQYF. The CDR3 DNA reads TGTGCCAGCAGCCCCCTTCGGGATACGCAGTATTTT. This chain joins TRBV7-9 and TRBJ2-3, with D uncertain. Germline assignment: CDR1 SEHNR and CDR2 FQNEAQ (reference sequence). CDR3 length equals 12 residues. The V end lost 5 bases, the J end lost 6 bases, and 9 bases lay between the germline ends.

J is TRBJ2-3 and V is TRBV7-9; D is ambiguous. Germline CDR1 and CDR2: SEHNR and FQNEAQ (reference sequence). The germline V and J ends were trimmed by 3 bases and 3 bases, with 7 bases remaining between them. The CDR3 has 13 amino acids. In DNA, the CDR3 is TGTGCCAGCAGCTTCCCGAGTACAGATACGCAGTATTTT. Translation: CASSFPSTDTQYF. Combining the CDR3 with reference TRBV7-9 and TRBJ2-3 gives the whole variable domain DTGVSQNPRHKITKRGQNVTFRCDPISEHNRLYWYRQTLGQGPEFLTYFQNEAQLEKSRLLSDRFSAERPKGSFSTLEIQRTEQGDSAMYLCASSFPSTDTQYFGPGTRLTVL.

V is TRBV19 and J is TRBJ1-1, with TRBD1 matching over 8 bases. V trimming: 7 bases; J trimming: 7 bases; junction bases outside the gene matches: 8. CDR1 and CDR2 (germline): LNHDA, SQIVND (reference sequence). This CDR3 is 13 amino acids long. The CDR3 DNA reads as TGTGCCAGTACACTACAGGGGGTAGGTGAAGCTTTCTTT. Translation gives CASTLQGVGEAFF.

This clone was recorded a few times. The J gene is TRBJ1-2, the V gene TRBV5-8; no clear D gene. The V end lost 4 bases, the J end lost 4 bases, and 14 bases lay between the germline ends. The CDR3 is 14 amino acids. Germline CDR1 is SGHTS and CDR2 is YDEGEE. CDR3 loop: CASSSEIHSYGYTF. The CDR3 DNA reads as TGTGCCAGCAGCAGCGAGATTCACTCCTATGGCTACACCTTC.

This clone has just a few counts. V is TRBV7-9 and J is TRBJ2-7; 9 bases are shared with TRBD1. CDR1 and CDR2 from the germline V gene are SEHNR and FQNEAQ (reference sequence). The CDR3 runs to 14 residues. Unmatched junction bases numbered 7, after V lost 5 bases and J lost 5 bases. Here the CDR3 DNA reads TGTGCCAGCAGCGTCGGGACAGGGTTGCACGAGCAGTACTTC. Translation gives CASSVGTGLHEQYF.

The V and J genes are TRBV11-1 and TRBJ1-1; the match to TRBD1 covers 7 bases. CDR3 length: 14 amino acids. CDR1 and CDR2 from the germline V gene are SGHAT and FQDESV (reference sequence). V shed 6 bases and J 1 base; nucleotides not matched to a gene: 5. The CDR3 sequence: CASSSDRTNTEAFF. The DNA of the CDR3 is TGTGCCAGCAGTTCGGACAGGACGAACACTGAAGCTTTCTTT.

The table lists this clone with a few counts. This chain connects TRBV11-2 to TRBJ2-5, with D tentatively TRBD2 (6 bases). The CDR3 length is 15 residues. The V end lost 3 bases, the J end lost 4 bases, and 15 bases lay between the germline ends. Germline CDR1 reads SGHAT; CDR2 reads FQNNGV. The CDR3 nucleotides read TGTGCCAGCAGCTTCCGGACCCTGGGAGGAGAGACCCAGTACTTC. This gives the protein CASSFRTLGGETQYF.

This clone was seen a handful of times. The rearrangement joins TRBV6-1 to TRBJ2-7, with 8 bases identical to TRBD2. The CDR3 runs to 14 residues. Germline V gene data show CDR1 as MNHNS and CDR2 as SASEGT. Trimming cost V 3 bases and J 0 bases; bases outside gene matches: 1. The chain's CDR3 is CASSETSASYEQYF. CDR3 nucleotides: TGTGCCAGCAGTGAGACTAGCGCCTCCTACGAGCAGTACTTC.

V is TRBV9 and J is TRBJ2-7, with 7 nucleotides matching TRBD1. The CDR3 extends over 15 amino acids. In germline, CDR1 is SGDLS, CDR2 YYNGEE. Losses at the gene ends were 1 base for V and 7 bases for J; bases not matched to a gene: 11. CDR3 in amino acids: CASSVRQTGSGEQYF. The CDR3 DNA reads as TGTGCCAGCAGCGTACGACAGACAGGGTCGGGGGAGCAGTACTTC.

The CDR3 DNA reads TGTGCCAGCAGACCCGGGACAGGCTATGGCTACACCTTC. This codes for CASRPGTGYGYTF. The V call is TRBV28, the J call TRBJ1-2; TRBD1 agrees at 8 bases. The V segment lost 6 bases and the J segment 4 bases; nucleotides outside the gene matches: 4. Germline loops: CDR1 MDHEN, CDR2 SYDVKM. The length of the CDR3 is 13 residues.

This clone appeared a few times. The J gene is TRBJ1-5, the V gene TRBV5-6; D unclear. Trimming pared 3 bases from V and 3 bases from J, leaving 19 bases between. The CDR3 consists of 17 residues. The germline gives CDR1 SGHDT, CDR2 YYEEEE. The CDR3 protein is CASSSGELRRLNQPQHF. CDR3 sequence (DNA): TGTGCCAGCAGCTCCGGCGAGCTTAGGCGGCTCAATCAGCCCCAGCATTTT.

The rearrangement links TRBV2 to TRBJ2-1; 16 nucleotides agree with TRBD2. Trimming at V came to 8 bases and at J to 9 bases, leaving 4 bases not matched to a gene. Germline assignment: CDR1 SNHLY and CDR2 FYNNEI. This CDR3 comprises 14 residues. This CDR3 reads CASGTSGRVGEQFF. The CDR3 coding sequence is TGTGCCAGCGGGACTAGCGGGAGGGTCGGTGAGCAGTTCTTC.

The rearrangement links TRBV5-1 to TRBJ1-2; D is possibly TRBD1 (6 bases). This CDR3 is 14 amino acids long. V dropped 3 bases and J dropped 4 bases, with 13 bases sitting between them. CDR1 and CDR2 from the germline V gene are SGHRS and YFSETQ. The CDR3, as DNA: TGCGCCAGCAGCTCTACAGGGCCCGGCTATGGCTACACCTTC. Translation: CASSSTGPGYGYTF.

This clone was seen a handful of times. The rearrangement links TRBV6-1 to TRBJ2-7; maybe TRBD2 (5 bases). V lost 6 bases to trimming and J lost 7 bases, with 16 bases between them. Per the germline V gene, CDR1 is MNHNS and CDR2 is SASEGT. The CDR3 runs to 13 residues. CDR3 residues: CASSPMSGYEQYF. The CDR3 DNA follows: TGTGCCAGCAGCCCTATGTCGGGGTATGAGCAGTACTTC.